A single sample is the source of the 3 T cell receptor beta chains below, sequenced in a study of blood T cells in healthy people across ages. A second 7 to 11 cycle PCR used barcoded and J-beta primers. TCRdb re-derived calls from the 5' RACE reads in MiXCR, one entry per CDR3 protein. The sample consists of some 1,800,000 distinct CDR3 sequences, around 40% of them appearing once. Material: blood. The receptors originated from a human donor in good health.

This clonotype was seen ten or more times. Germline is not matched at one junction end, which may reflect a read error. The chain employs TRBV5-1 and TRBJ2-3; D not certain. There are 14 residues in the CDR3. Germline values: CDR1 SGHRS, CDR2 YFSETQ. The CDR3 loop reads CASSLDGFTDTQYF. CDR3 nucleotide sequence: TGTGCCAGCAGCCTGGACGGCTTCACAGATACGCAGTATTTT.

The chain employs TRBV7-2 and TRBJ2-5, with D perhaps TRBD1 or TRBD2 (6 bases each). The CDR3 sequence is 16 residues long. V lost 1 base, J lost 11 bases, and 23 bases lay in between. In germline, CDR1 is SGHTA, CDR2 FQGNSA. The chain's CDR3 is CASSLVRGAFYNEQYF. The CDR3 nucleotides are TGTGCCAGCAGCTTAGTAAGGGGGGCTTTCTACAATGAGCAGTACTTC.

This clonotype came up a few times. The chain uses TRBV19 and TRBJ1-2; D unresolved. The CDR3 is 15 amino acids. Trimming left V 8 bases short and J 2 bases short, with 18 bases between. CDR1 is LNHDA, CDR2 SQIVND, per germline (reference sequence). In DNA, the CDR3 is TGTGCCAGTGTTGGGCCGGCCCTCGGAAACTATGGCTACACCTTC. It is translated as CASVGPALGNYGYTF.